These T cell receptor beta chains were read from a single sample in a study of T cell responses to AZD1222 COVID-19 vaccine. The table came from immunoSEQ multiplex PCR; TCRdb's copy has only in-frame clones and leaves some out. The sample consists of approximately 150,000 clones, about 90% of them appearing once. The source was peripheral blood, collected 28 days after the second AZD1222 dose. Every receptor here comes from an adult who received the AZD1222 COVID-19 vaccine. CDR3s leave out the opening cysteine and the closing phenylalanine or tryptophan. Some rows have no size entry. The others give once, few or many, or a class for an expanded clone.

size,J,V,CDR3
.,TRBJ2-7,TRBV3-1/TRBV3-2,ASSQDFLEQY
.,TRBJ2-2,TRBV5-6,ASSLSSGRRAGELF
.,TRBJ1-2,TRBV4-3,ASSQDVDRSLGYT
.,TRBJ2-3,TRBV6-2/TRBV6-3,ASSWGLATSTDTQY
.,TRBJ2-2,TRBV5-8,ASSYGQTYTGELF
once,TRBJ1-4,TRBV7-2,ASSSLGRLNEKLF
.,TRBJ2-7,TRBV7-3,ASSSHRERHYEQY
.,TRBJ2-2,TRBV27,ASSFSKRGRYTGELF
.,TRBJ1-5,TRBV30,AWSLGLFQQPQH
many,TRBJ2-3,TRBV5-6,ASSLKLAGPDTQY
.,TRBJ1-1,TRBV30,AWRKDRAEAF
.,TRBJ1-4,TRBV7-9,ASSPRDRENEKLF
.,TRBJ2-7,TRBV12-3/TRBV12-4,ASSPGDFNEQY
.,TRBJ2-6,TRBV28,ASKFSGANVLT
.,TRBJ1-3,TRBV27,ASRKQGEVGGNTIY
.,TRBJ2-3,TRBV9,ASSSRALGGTDTQY
once,TRBJ1-2,TRBV2,ASREWGVYGYT
.,TRBJ1-3,TRBV5-6,ASSLWGSSGNTIY
few,TRBJ2-2,TRBV2,ASQRQPGPGELF
.,TRBJ1-5,TRBV27,ASSLKAGGNQPQH
once,TRBJ2-2,TRBV27,ASSLIGTLNTGELF
.,TRBJ2-7,TRBV9,ASSGGTYEQY
.,TRBJ1-2,TRBV5-5,ASSLGLDRVNIRYGYT
.,TRBJ2-3,TRBV11-1,ASSFHSSTDTQY
few,TRBJ2-7,TRBV6-2/TRBV6-3,ASSRLAETYEQY
.,TRBJ2-7,TRBV6-5,ASSYRATTYEQY
.,TRBJ1-5,TRBV3-1/TRBV3-2,ASSQSPGSNQPQH